The T cell receptor (beta chain) under discussion was sequenced for a study of shared clonotypes between healthy human individuals. The overall study: Per donor, three plates held CD4 naive cells, three held CD4 memory, two held CD8 naive and one held CD8 memory. Findings of the study overall: Incomplete sequencing of sorted subsets was indicated by rarefaction despite large depth.

As to this clone: Its specificity is unknown.

Between the trimmed V and J ends, which lost 2 bases and 5 bases, there was a span of 16 bases. The CDR3 is made up of 15 amino acids. Looked up from germline, CDR1 is SGHRS and CDR2 is YFSETQ. Over several immunoSEQ plates, each subset's genomic DNA was distributed in even portions. The repertoire was sequenced with immunoSEQ multiplex PCR; TCRdb's copy has only in-frame clones and lacks some. Among over 2,000,000 clones listed, roughly 95% were seen once. Naive CD8 cells, CD45RO-negative and positively selected for CCR7, excluded terminally differentiated effector memory CD45RA+ cells. Sequencing was carried out using naive CD8+ T cells from PBMCs. V is TRBV5-1 and J is TRBJ2-5; a weak D match, TRBD2 (5 bases). This sequence originates from a man aged 18 to 29 in good health. Some clones in this sample may be carry-over from other donors' samples. For the CDR3, the DNA is TGCGCCAGCAGCTTTATGGGAGAGGGCTGGGAGACCCAGTACTTC. It encodes CASSFMGEGWETQYF. Together with reference TRBV5-1 and TRBJ2-5, the CDR3 gives the full variable domain: KAGVTQTPRYLIKTRGQQVTLSCSPISGHRSVSWYQQTPGQGLQFLFEYFSETQRNKGNFPGRFSGRQFSNSRSEMNVSTLELGDSALYLCASSFMGEGWETQYFGPGTRLLVL.